This T cell receptor beta chain was recovered during a study of blood T cell repertoires in COVID-19. For the study at large: Sample material is recorded as cDNA or gDNA derived from T cells, B-cell-depleted T cells, or PBMCs.

This clone was counted once. At the DNA level, this CDR3 is encoded by other sequences in the same sample as well. Original data processing: It was from reference gene primer amplification that nucleated cell counts were estimated. Clones were read by immunoSEQ multiplex PCR, and TCRdb kept only the in-frame ones, dropping some. V, J and clone size reflect that table, while D and trimming were determined from the DNA. Of 280,000 or so clones listed, around 90% are singletons. The sample comprised peripheral blood. The TCR sequence derives from a man aged 18 to 29 with active or convalescent COVID-19.

The CDR3 coding sequence is TGTGCCAGCAGCTTAACGGGGGTCCAAGAGACCCAGTACTTC. Residues: CASSLTGVQETQYF. The chain is built from TRBV3-1 (or the pseudogene TRBV3-2) and TRBJ2-5; a possible D gene is TRBD2 (6 bases). V was shortened by 5 bases and J by 1 base, with 11 bases between the two germline ends. CDR1 is LGHDT, CDR2 YNNKEL, per germline (reference sequence). The CDR3 runs 14 residues.